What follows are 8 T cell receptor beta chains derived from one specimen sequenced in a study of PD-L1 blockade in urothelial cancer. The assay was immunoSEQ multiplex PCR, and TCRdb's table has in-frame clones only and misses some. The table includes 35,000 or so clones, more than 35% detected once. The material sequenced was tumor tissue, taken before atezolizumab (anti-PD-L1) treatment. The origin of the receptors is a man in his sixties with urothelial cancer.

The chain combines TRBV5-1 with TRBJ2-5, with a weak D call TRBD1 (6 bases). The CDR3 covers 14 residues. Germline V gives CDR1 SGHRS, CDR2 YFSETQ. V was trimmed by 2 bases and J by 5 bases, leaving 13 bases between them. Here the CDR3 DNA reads TGCGCCAGCAGCTTCAATCAGGGGACGGAGACCCAGTACTTC. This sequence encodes CASSFNQGTETQYF. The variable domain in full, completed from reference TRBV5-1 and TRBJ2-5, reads KAGVTQTPRYLIKTRGQQVTLSCSPISGHRSVSWYQQTPGQGLQFLFEYFSETQRNKGNFPGRFSGRQFSNSRSEMNVSTLELGDSALYLCASSFNQGTETQYFGPGTRLLVL.

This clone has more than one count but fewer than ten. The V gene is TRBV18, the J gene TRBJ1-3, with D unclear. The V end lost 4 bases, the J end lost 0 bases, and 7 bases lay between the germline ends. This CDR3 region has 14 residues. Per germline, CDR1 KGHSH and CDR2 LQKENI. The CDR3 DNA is TGTGCCAGCTCACGCTCCGGCTCTGGAAACACCATATATTTT. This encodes CASSRSGSGNTIYF.

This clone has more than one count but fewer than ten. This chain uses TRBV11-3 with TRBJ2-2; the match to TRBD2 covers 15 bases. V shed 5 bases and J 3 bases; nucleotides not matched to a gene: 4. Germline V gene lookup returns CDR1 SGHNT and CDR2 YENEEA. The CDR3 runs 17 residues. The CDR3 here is CASSPGLAGGDTGELFF. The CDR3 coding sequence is TGTGCCAGCAGCCCGGGACTAGCGGGAGGTGACACCGGGGAGCTGTTTTTT.

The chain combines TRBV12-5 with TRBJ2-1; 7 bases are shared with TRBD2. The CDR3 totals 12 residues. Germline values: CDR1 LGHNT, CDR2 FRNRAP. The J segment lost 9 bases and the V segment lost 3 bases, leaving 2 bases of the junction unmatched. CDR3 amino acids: CASGFGGGEQFF. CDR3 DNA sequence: TGTGCTAGTGGTTTTGGGGGGGGTGAGCAGTTCTTC.

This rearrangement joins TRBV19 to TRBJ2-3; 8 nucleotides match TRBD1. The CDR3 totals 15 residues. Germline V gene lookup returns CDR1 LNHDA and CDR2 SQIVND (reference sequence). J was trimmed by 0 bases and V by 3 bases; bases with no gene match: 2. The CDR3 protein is CASSIGQGSTDTQYF. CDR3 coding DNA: TGTGCCAGTAGTATCGGACAGGGTAGCACAGATACGCAGTATTTT.

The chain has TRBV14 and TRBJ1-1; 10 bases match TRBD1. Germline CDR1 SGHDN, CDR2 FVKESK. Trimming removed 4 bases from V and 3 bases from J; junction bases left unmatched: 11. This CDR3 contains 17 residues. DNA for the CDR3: TGTGCCAGCAGCCCCCGACAGGGGGCGAAATGGGACACTGAAGCTTTCTTT. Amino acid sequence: CASSPRQGAKWDTEAFF.

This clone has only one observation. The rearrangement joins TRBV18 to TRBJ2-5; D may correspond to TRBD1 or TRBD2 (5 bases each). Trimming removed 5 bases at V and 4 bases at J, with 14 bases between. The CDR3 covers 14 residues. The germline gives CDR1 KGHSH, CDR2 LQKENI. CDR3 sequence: CASSGPGAGETQYF. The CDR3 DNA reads TGTGCCAGCTCAGGCCCCGGGGCTGGAGAGACCCAGTACTTC.

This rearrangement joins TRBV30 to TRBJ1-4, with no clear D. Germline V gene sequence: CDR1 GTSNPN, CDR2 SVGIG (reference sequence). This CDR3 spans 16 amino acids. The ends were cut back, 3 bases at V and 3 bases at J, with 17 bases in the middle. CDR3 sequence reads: CAWRGTGRGPNEKLFF. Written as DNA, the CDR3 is TGTGCCTGGAGGGGTACGGGCAGAGGGCCTAATGAAAAACTGTTTTTT.